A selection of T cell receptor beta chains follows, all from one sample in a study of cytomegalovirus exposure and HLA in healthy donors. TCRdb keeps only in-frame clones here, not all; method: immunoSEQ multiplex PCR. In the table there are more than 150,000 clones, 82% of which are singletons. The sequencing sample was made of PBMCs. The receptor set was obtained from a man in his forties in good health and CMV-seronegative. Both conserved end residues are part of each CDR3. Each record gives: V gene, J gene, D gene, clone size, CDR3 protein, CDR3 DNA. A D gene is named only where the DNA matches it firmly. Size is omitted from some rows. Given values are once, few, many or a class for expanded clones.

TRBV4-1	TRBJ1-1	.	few	CASSQDTGQGTEAFF	TGCGCCAGCAGCCAAGACACAGGGCAAGGCACTGAAGCTTTCTTT
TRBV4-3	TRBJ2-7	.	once	CASSQDSLDSDYEQYF	TGCGCCAGCAGCCAAGATTCGTTAGACAGTGACTACGAGCAGTACTTC
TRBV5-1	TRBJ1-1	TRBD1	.	CASSLGQDEAFF	TGCGCCAGCAGCCTTGGACAGGATGAAGCTTTCTTT
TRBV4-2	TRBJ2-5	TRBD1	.	CASSQDGRDRGETQYF	TGTGCCAGCAGCCAAGATGGTCGGGACAGGGGTGAGACCCAGTACTTC
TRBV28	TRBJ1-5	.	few	CASIPTSLQPQHF	TGTGCCAGCATCCCAACTAGTCTACAGCCCCAGCATTTT
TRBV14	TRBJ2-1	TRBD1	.	CASSQQTGGNEQFF	TGTGCCAGCAGTCAACAGACAGGGGGGAATGAGCAGTTCTTC
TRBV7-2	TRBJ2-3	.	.	CASSLLQGSTDTQYF	TGTGCCAGCAGCTTATTACAGGGCAGCACAGATACGCAGTATTTT
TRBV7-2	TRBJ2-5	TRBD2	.	CASSLTSGRVRETQYF	TGTGCCAGCAGCCTCACTAGCGGGAGGGTTCGAGAGACCCAGTACTTC
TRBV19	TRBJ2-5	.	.	CASRRGLGETQYF	TGTGCCAGTAGAAGAGGTCTCGGAGAGACCCAGTACTTC
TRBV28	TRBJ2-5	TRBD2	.	CASSLSSGQGETQYF	TGTGCCAGCAGTTTATCTAGCGGGCAGGGGGAGACCCAGTACTTC
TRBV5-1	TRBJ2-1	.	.	CASSKTEYNEQFF	TGCGCCAGCAGCAAAACAGAGTACAATGAGCAGTTCTTC
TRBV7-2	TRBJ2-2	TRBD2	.	CASSLGFTSENTGELFF	TGTGCCAGCAGCTTAGGTTTTACTAGCGAGAACACCGGGGAGCTGTTTTTT